This T cell receptor (beta chain) was retrieved from a study of blood T cells in healthy people across ages. Study-level findings and limits: Per million T cells, the diversity of TCR beta decreased roughly linearly as age advanced.

A J-beta primer mix and a sample-barcoded 5' primer were used in a second PCR of about 7 to 12 cycles. A single record per CDR3 protein comes from TCRdb applying MiXCR to the 5' RACE reads. The top ten clones hold over 3.5% of a sample with 1.5 million or so distinct CDR3 sequences, about 45% of them seen once. Concerning this clonotype: Its matching antigen is unknown.

Germline V gene lookup returns CDR1 SGHTA and CDR2 FQGTGA. The CDR3 is 13 residues long. V shed 5 bases and J shed 7 bases, with 15 bases lying between them. About 10 milliliters of peripheral blood were drawn from each donor into EDTA-treated tubes. The sequencing sample was made of blood. The source is a woman younger than 35 in good health. The V gene is TRBV7-3, the J gene TRBJ2-7, with D perhaps assigned TRBD1 or TRBD2 (5 bases each). This CDR3 reads CASSEWGFNEQYF. For the CDR3, the DNA is TGTGCCAGCAGCGAGTGGGGGTTCAATGAGCAGTACTTC.